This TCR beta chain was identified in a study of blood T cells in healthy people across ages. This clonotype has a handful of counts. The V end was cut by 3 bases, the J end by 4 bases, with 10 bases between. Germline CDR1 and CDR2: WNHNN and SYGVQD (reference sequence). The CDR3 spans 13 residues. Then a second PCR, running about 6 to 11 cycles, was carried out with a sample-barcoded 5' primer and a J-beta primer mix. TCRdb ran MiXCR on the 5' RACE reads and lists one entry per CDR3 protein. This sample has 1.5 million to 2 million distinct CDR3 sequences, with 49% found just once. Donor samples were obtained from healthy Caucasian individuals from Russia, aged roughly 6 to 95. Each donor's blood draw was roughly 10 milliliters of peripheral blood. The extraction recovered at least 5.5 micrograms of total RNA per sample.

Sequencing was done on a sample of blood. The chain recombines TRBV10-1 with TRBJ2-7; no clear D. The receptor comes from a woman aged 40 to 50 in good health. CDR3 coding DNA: TGCGCCAGCAGTGACTCCCTTCATTACGAGCAGTACTTC. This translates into CASSDSLHYEQYF.